This TCR beta chain came from a study of Graves' ophthalmopathy and Graves' hyperthyroidism. Amplification of the TCR beta CDR3 regions used RNA transcripts (as template). RT-PCR with HTBI primers came first, then second-round multiplex PCR. From the multiplex PCR reads, TCRdb called clonotypes with MiXCR, one entry per CDR3 protein. The data contain a few hundred thousand distinct CDR3 sequences, over 20% of them singletons. The CDR3 covers 14 residues. The V gene end was trimmed by 5 bases and the J gene end by 1 base; junction bases not matched to a gene: 3. The germline gives CDR1 LGHDT, CDR2 YNNKEL (reference sequence). Findings and caveats of the study: In blood, most expanded thyroid clonotypes above 0.001 frequency were also detected. Discriminating ophthalmopathy from stable hyperthyroidism, a 13-signature model attained a sensitivity of 85% to 90% and a specificity of about 81%.

New diagnoses, under 2 months' duration, and ages 18 to 65 characterized the hyperthyroidism patients. If patients had other autoimmune diseases, uncontrolled infections, pregnancy or lactation, they were excluded. A few counts support this clonotype. Its target is not known. The TCR comes from a woman aged 18-30 years with stable Graves' hyperthyroidism. Sequencing was carried out using peripheral blood. V and J are TRBV3-1 and TRBJ1-1, with 8 bases that match TRBD1. CDR3 nucleotides: TGTGCCAGCAGCGAAGGACAGGGGAACACTGAAGCTTTCTTT. Protein: CASSEGQGNTEAFF.